Listed here is a single T cell receptor beta chain. The antigen this receptor binds is unknown. No base qualities exist here, and no much larger clone lies one base off it. This entry comes from a study of response to subunit inactivated influenza vaccine (dated by TCRdb to 2016 to 2019). Study-level background: Deep quantitative T cell receptor repertoire profiling was used in the study to track responses to a trivalent subunit inactivated influenza vaccine. The study at large found these results: The authors suggested that each seasonal influenza vaccination may recruit only a limited number of new T cells.

Trimming costs V 6 bases and J 2 bases, and their ends lie 17 bases apart. Taken from the germline V gene (reference sequence), the CDR1 and CDR2 loops are DFQATT and SNEGSKA. Taken from cysteine to phenylalanine, the CDR3 has 14 residues. Kept here is only the CDR3 DNA, which spans 42 bases and is read in frame from base 1. Libraries were prepared through RT-PCR. Reads for this sample came from an Illumina HiSeq 2500. Using fastp at Q25 and MiXCR, TCRdb reprocessed the public reads and kept productive beta chains. Rows are combined by CDR3 protein, so each entry shows the most common genes and DNA. In this sample the table shows 500,000 to 600,000 distinct CDR3 sequences, approximately 15% of which occur a single time. The top ten hold 3% of the sample.

The sequence was obtained from a man aged 45 to 70 who received an inactivated influenza vaccine. Donor details come from another sample of the same person, matched by shared clones. In this chain, TRBV20-1 is recombined with TRBJ2-7; the D segment may tentatively be TRBD1 or TRBD2, each giving 5 matched bases. The sample was CD4+ T cells sorted from PBMCs, taken less than 30 months after vaccination. The DNA is as follows: TGCAGTGCCAACCCTGTGCAGGGAGCCTACGAGCAGTACTTC. It codes for CSANPVQGAYEQYF.